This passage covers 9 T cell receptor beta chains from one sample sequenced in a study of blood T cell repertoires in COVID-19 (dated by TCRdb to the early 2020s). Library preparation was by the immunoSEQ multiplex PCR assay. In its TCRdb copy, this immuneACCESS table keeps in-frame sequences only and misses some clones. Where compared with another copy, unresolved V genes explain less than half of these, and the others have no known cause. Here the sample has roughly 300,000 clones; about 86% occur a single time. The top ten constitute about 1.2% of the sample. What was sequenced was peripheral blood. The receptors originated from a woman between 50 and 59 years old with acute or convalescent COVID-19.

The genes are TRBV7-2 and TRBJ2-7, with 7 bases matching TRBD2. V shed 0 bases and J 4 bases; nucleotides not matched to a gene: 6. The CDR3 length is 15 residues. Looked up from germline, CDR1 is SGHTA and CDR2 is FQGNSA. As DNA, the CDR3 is TGTGCCAGCAGCTTAGCTAGCGGGCGGGTTTACGAGCAGTACTTC. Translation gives CASSLASGRVYEQYF.

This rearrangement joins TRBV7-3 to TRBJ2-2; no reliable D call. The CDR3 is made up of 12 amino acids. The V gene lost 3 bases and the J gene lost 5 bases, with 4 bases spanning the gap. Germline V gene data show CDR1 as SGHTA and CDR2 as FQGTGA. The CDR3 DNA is TGTGCCAGCAGCTTCGGGACCGGGGAGCTGTTTTTT. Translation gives CASSFGTGELFF.

CDR3 coding DNA: TGTGCCAGCAGCCTCGGGACAGGGGGGCAAGAGACCCAGTACTTC. It codes for CASSLGTGGQETQYF. The V gene is TRBV7-2, the J gene TRBJ2-5; 11 positions match TRBD1. Germline CDR1 SGHTA, CDR2 FQGNSA. The length of the CDR3 is 15 residues. The V segment lost 5 bases and the J segment 2 bases; nucleotides outside the gene matches: 4.

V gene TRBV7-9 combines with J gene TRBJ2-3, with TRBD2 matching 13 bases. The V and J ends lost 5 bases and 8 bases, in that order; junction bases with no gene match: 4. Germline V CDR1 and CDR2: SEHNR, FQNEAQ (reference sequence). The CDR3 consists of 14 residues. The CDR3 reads CASSPGTSGATQYF. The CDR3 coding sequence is TGTGCCAGCAGCCCCGGGACTAGCGGGGCTACGCAGTATTTT. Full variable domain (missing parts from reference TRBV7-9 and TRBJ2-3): DTGVSQNPRHKITKRGQNVTFRCDPISEHNRLYWYRQTLGQGPEFLTYFQNEAQLEKSRLLSDRFSAERPKGSFSTLEIQRTEQGDSAMYLCASSPGTSGATQYFGPGTRLTVL.

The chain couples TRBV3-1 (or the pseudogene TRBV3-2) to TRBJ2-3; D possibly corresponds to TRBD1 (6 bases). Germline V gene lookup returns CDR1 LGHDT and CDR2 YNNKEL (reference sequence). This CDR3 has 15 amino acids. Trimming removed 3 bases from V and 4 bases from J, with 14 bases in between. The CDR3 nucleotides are TGTGCCAGCAGCCATTCGGACAGACTCCCAGATACGCAGTATTTT. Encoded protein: CASSHSDRLPDTQYF.

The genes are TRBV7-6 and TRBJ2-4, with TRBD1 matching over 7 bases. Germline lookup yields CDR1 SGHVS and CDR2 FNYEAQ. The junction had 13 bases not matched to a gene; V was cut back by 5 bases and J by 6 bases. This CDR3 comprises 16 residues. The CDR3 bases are TGTGCCAGCAGCCCGTTATTGGGGACAGAGAGAAACATTCAGTACTTC. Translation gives CASSPLLGTERNIQYF.

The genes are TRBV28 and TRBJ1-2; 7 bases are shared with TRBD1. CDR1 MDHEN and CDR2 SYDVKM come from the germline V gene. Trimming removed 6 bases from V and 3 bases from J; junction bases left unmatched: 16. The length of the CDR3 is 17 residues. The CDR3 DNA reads TGTGCCAGCAGCTCAACGACAGGGACCCTGGGACACTATGGCTACACCTTC. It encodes CASSSTTGTLGHYGYTF.

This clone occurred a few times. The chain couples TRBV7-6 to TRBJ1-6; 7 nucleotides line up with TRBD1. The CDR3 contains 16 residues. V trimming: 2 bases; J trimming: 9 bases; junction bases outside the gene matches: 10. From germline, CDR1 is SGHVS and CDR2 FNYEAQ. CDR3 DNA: TGTGCCAGCAGCTTAACAGGGGCCCGGGAGGGTTCACCCCTCCACTTT. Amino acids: CASSLTGAREGSPLHF.

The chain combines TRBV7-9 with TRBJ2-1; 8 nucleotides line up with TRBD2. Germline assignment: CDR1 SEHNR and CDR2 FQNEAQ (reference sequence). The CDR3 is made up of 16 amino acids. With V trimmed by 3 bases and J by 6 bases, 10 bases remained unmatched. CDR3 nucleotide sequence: TGTGCCAGCAGCTTGGCCGTGGGCGGGGGGACCAATGAGCAGTTCTTC. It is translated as CASSLAVGGGTNEQFF.